The clone carrying this T cell receptor beta chain was detected a few times. Its target is not known. The data were obtained in a study of identical twins. Study outcomes and limitations: Low generation-probability sequences were in excess among twin-shared out-of-frame alpha sequences.

A universal primer site arose from template switching, and cDNA bore unique molecular identifiers. MiXCR, applied by TCRdb to the 5' RACE reads, yields one record per CDR3 protein. The table includes about 470,000 distinct CDR3 sequences, 20% to 25% detected once. With no exceptions, donors were healthy Caucasians. V was shortened by 3 bases and J by 4 bases, with 9 bases between the two germline ends. The CDR3 consists of 13 residues. Another study also made use of these data, one on T cells expressing NK-cell markers. That paper notes: Sorted CD3+CD56-NKG2C+, CD3+CD56+NKG2C- and CD3+CD56+NKG2C+ T cells were the source of the TCR beta repertoires.

The genes are TRBV12-3 or TRBV12-4 and TRBJ1-2; D is unresolved. This TCR was recovered from a woman under 30 in good health. Sequenced sample: CD4+ T cells sorted from blood. The CDR3 spells CASSFYVGYGYTF. The CDR3 nucleotides are TGTGCCAGCAGTTTTTATGTGGGCTATGGCTACACCTTC.